Listed below are T cell receptor beta chains from one sample, sequenced in a study of blood T cell repertoires in COVID-19. Clones were sequenced by immunoSEQ multiplex PCR, and TCRdb holds only the in-frame ones, with some missing. The sample lists about 210,000 clones, 85% occurring once. Material: PBMCs or T cells enriched from blood (not recorded which). The receptors here all came from a man aged 40-50 years who had recovered from COVID-19. Both conserved end residues are part of each CDR3. A D gene is named only where the DNA matches it firmly.

j_gene	v_gene	d_gene	CDR3aa	CDR3nt
TRBJ1-4	TRBV30	TRBD1	CAWSAEGQVMGKLFF	TGTGCCTGGAGTGCAGAGGGACAGGTTATGGGGAAACTGTTTTTT
TRBJ2-1	TRBV7-6	TRBD2	CASSLMATSGTQEQFF	TGTGCCAGCAGCTTAATGGCTACTAGCGGGACTCAAGAGCAGTTCTTC
TRBJ2-7	TRBV6-6	-	CASSFTPGQPYYEQYF	TGTGCCAGCAGCTTTACCCCGGGACAACCATACTACGAGCAGTACTTC
TRBJ2-7	TRBV7-9	TRBD2	CASSTLGLAGEQYF	TGTGCCAGCAGCACCCTGGGACTAGCGGGCGAGCAGTACTTC
TRBJ2-1	TRBV14	-	CASSLPSYNEQFF	TGTGCCAGCAGCCTCCCTTCTTACAATGAGCAGTTCTTC
TRBJ2-1	TRBV12-3/TRBV12-4	TRBD2	CASSLADYNEQFF	TGTGCCAGCAGCCTAGCGGACTACAATGAGCAGTTCTTC
TRBJ2-7	TRBV10-2	TRBD2	CASSAGEGYEQYF	TGCGCCAGCAGTGCTGGGGAGGGCTACGAGCAGTACTTC
TRBJ2-6	TRBV4-1	TRBD2	CASSQVTSGRESPGANVLTF	TGCGCCAGCAGCCAAGTCACTAGCGGGAGGGAGTCGCCTGGGGCCAACGTCCTGACTTTC
TRBJ2-3	TRBV10-3	TRBD1	CAISESRTGVNRADTQYF	TGTGCCATCAGTGAGTCTCGTACAGGGGTCAACCGAGCAGATACGCAGTATTTT
TRBJ2-7	TRBV7-9	TRBD2	CASSSPPTSVSYEQYF	TGTGCCAGCAGCTCACCTCCCACTAGCGTTTCCTACGAGCAGTACTTC
TRBJ2-3	TRBV7-9	-	CASSLGGGSDTQYF	TGTGCCAGCAGCTTAGGTGGCGGGTCAGATACGCAGTATTTT
TRBJ2-7	TRBV27	TRBD2	CASRLAGGPNEQYF	TGTGCCAGCAGATTAGCGGGAGGGCCCAACGAGCAGTACTTC
TRBJ1-4	TRBV30	-	CAWSVGRGGEKLFF	TGTGCCTGGAGTGTGGGCCGAGGGGGAGAAAAACTGTTTTTT
TRBJ2-3	TRBV27	-	CASSLVRTVDSSTDTQYF	TGTGCCAGCAGTTTAGTCCGGACAGTCGACTCTAGCACAGATACGCAGTATTTT
TRBJ2-7	TRBV6-5	TRBD1	CASSPRGQGRYEQYF	TGTGCCAGCAGCCCGAGGGGACAGGGGCGCTACGAGCAGTACTTC